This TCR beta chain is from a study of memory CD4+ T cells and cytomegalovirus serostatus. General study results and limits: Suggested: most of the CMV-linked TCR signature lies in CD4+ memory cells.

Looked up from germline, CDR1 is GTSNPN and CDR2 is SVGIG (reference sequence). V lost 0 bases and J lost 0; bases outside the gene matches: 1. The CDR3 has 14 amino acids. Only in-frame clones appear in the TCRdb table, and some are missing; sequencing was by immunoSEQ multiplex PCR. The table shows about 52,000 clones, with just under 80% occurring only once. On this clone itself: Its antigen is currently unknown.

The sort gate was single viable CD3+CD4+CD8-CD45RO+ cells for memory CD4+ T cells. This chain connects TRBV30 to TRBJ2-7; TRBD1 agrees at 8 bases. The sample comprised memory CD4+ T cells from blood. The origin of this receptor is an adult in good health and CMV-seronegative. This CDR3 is CAWSVQGGSYEQYF. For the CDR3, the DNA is TGTGCCTGGAGTGTACAGGGGGGCTCCTACGAGCAGTACTTC. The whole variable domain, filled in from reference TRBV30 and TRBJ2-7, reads SQTIHQWPATLVQPVGSPLSLECTVEGTSNPNLYWYRQAAGRGLQLLFYSVGIGQISSEVPQNLSASRPQDRQFILSSKKLLLSDSGFYLCAWSVQGGSYEQYFGPGTRLTVT.